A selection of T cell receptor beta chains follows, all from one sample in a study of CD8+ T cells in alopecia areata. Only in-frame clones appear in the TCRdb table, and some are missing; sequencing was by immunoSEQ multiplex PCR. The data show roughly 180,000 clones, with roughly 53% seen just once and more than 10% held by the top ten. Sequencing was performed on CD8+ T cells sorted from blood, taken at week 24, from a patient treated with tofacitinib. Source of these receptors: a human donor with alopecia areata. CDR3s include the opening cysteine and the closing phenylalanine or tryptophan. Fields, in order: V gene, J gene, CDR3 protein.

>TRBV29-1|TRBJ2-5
CSVELTSGSPGRETQYF
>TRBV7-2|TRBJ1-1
CASSLKTEAFF
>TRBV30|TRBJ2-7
CAWSVAYEQYF
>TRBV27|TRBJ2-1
CASSPGGEQFF
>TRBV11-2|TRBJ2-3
CASSLGSDTQYF
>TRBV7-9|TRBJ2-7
CAIQVPASGGPSEQYF
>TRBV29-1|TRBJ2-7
CSVEERGKTTYEQYF
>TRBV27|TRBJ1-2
CASSPGDGYTF
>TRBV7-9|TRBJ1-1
CASSLYIFF
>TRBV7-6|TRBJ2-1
CASSPLEGYDEQFF
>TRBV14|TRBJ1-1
CASSQDRRTEAFF
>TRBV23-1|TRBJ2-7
CASSQPTVTSYYEQYF
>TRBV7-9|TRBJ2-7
CASSKIENYEQYF
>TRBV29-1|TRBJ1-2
CTVQGSDAGYTF
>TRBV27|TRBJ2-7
CASSLTGNTYEQYF
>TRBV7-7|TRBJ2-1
CASSPGQSSDEQFF
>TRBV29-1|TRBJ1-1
CSGGDTEAFF
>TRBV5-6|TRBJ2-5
CASSVDIRQAQYF